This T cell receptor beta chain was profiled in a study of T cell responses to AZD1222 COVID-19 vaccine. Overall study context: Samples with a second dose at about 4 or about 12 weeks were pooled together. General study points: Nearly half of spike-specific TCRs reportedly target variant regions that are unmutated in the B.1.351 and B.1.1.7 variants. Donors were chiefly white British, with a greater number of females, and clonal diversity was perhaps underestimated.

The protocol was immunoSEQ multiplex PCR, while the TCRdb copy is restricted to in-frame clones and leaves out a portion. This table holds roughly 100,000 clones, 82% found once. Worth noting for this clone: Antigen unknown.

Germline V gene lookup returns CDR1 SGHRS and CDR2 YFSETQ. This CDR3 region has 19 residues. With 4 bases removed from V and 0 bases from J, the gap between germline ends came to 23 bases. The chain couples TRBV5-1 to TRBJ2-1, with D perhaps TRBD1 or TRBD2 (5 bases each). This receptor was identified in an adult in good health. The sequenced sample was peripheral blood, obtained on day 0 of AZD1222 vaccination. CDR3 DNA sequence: TGCGCCAGCAGCGGCTGGGACGGACCGCCCTTAAGCTCCTACAATGAGCAGTTCTTC. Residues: CASSGWDGPPLSSYNEQFF.